What follows are 3 T cell receptor beta chains derived from one specimen sequenced in a study of technical replicates of blood from several donors. The protocol was immunoSEQ multiplex PCR, while the TCRdb copy is restricted to in-frame clones and leaves out a portion. The sample carries 75,000 to 100,000 clones, approximately 95% recorded once. The specimen sequenced was T cells isolated from PBMCs. The receptors come from a human donor in good health.

This chain uses TRBV5-8 with TRBJ2-3, with TRBD1 identical over 9 bases. V shed 4 bases, J shed 9 bases, and the junction held 21 bases outside the gene matches. The CDR3 contains 18 residues. Germline V gene sequence: CDR1 SGHTS, CDR2 YDEGEE. The CDR3 loop is CASSVPGQGPEPRGTQYF. The CDR3 nucleotides read TGTGCCAGCAGCGTCCCGGGACAGGGACCGGAGCCCAGAGGGACGCAGTATTTT.

This chain uses TRBV9 with TRBJ1-3; no reliable D call. The length of the CDR3 is 17 residues. V dropped 4 bases and J dropped 0 bases, with 17 bases sitting between them. The V gene's germline CDR1 is SGDLS and CDR2 YYNGEE. The CDR3 bases are TGTGCCAGCAGCCCCGAGAGCCCTCTCATCTCTGGAAACACCATATATTTT. Protein: CASSPESPLISGNTIYF.

This chain uses TRBV12-5 with TRBJ1-2, with 7 bases lining up with TRBD1. J gave up 8 bases and V 0 bases, and 9 bases lay outside the gene matches. The CDR3 is 15 residues long. The V gene's germline CDR1 is LGHNT and CDR2 FRNRAP. The DNA for the CDR3 is TGTGCTAGTGGTTTGGTTTCAGGGGGGATTGAGGGCTACACCTTC. Translation gives CASGLVSGGIEGYTF.